The TCR beta chain under discussion was sequenced for a study of Graves' ophthalmopathy and Graves' hyperthyroidism. Enrolled hyperthyroidism patients had a new diagnosis, a duration under 2 months, and an age of 18 to 65. Clinical symptoms and serum thyroxine were used for diagnosis; TRAb, thyroid ultrasound and orbital computed tomography were also relied on. Amplifying from RNA transcripts, the study obtained TCR beta CDR3 regions. The first-round RT-PCR employed HTBI primers together with the Qiagen OneStep RT-PCR kit. A multiplex PCR was then performed as the second round. TCRdb reprocessed the multiplex PCR reads with MiXCR, giving one entry per CDR3 protein. The sample has around 1,200,000 distinct CDR3 sequences; about 38% are singletons. Germline V gene data show CDR1 as SNHLY and CDR2 as FYNNEI. Trimming removed 5 bases from V and 3 bases from J, with 17 bases in between. This CDR3 has 16 amino acids.

There are many counts of this clonotype. Antigen unknown. Study-level findings and limits: Most thyroid-expanded clonotypes exceeding 0.001 frequency were also found in blood. Progression of ophthalmopathy was predicted by the model with about 66% sensitivity and 72% to 85% specificity.

This TCR came from an adult man with Graves' hyperthyroidism. J is TRBJ1-5 and V is TRBV2; D is possibly TRBD1 (6 bases). The sequencing input was peripheral blood or thyroid tissue (not recorded which). As DNA, the CDR3 is TGTGCCAGCAGTTCGCCCGACGGGACACCCAATCAGCCCCAGCATTTT. Its protein product is CASSSPDGTPNQPQHF.